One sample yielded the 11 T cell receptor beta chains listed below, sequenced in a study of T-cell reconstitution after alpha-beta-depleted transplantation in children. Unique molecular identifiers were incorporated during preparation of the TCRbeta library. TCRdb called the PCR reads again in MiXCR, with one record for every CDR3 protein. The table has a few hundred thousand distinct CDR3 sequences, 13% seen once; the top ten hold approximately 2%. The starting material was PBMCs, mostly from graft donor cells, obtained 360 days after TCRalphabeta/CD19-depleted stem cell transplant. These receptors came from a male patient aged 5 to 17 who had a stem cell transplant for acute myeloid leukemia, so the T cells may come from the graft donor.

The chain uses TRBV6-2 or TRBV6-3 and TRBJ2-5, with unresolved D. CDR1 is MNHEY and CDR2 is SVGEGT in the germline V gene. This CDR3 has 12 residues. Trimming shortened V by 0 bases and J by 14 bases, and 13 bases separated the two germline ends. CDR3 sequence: CASSYSKWAPYF. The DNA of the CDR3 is TGTGCCAGCAGTTACTCGAAGTGGGCCCCCTACTTC.

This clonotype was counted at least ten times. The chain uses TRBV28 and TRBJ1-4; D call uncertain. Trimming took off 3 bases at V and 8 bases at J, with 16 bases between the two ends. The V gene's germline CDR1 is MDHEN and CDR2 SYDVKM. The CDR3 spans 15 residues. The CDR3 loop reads CASSFHQMAEEKLFF. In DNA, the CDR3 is TGTGCCAGCAGTTTCCACCAGATGGCCGAAGAAAAACTGTTTTTT. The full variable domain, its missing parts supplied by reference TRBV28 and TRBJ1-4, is DVKVTQSSRYLVKRTGEKVFLECVQDMDHENMFWYRQDPGLGLRLIYFSYDVKMKEKGDIPEGYSVSREKKERFSLILESASTNQTSMYLCASSFHQMAEEKLFFGSGTQLSVL.

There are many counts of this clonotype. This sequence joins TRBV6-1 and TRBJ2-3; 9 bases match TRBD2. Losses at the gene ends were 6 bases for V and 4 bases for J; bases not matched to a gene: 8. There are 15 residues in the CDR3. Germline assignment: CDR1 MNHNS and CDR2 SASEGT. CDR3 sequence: CASSVSGSSSDTQYF. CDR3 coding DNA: TGTGCCAGCAGCGTTAGCGGGAGTAGTTCAGATACGCAGTATTTT.

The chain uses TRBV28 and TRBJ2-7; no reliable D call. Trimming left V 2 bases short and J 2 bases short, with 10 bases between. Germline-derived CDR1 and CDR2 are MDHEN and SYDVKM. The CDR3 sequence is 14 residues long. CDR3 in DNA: TGTGCCAGCAGTTTAATAGGTGTGCCCTACGAGCAGTACTTC. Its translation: CASSLIGVPYEQYF.

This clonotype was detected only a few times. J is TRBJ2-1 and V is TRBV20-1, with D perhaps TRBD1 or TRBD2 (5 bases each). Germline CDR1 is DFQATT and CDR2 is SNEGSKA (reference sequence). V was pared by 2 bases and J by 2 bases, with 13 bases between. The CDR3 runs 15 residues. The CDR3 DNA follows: TGCAGTGCTAGACCGCTCCCGGGACCCTACAATGAGCAGTTCTTC. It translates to CSARPLPGPYNEQFF.

The DNA of the CDR3 is TGTGCCAGCTCTTGGGACAGGGGAACTGAAGCTTTCTTT. Amino acid sequence: CASSWDRGTEAFF. The chain uses TRBV18 and TRBJ1-1, with 10 bases identical to TRBD1. V dropped 6 bases and J dropped 5; count of bases not matched to a gene: 3. The CDR3 contains 13 residues. Germline values: CDR1 KGHSH, CDR2 LQKENI. The full variable domain, its missing parts supplied by reference TRBV18 and TRBJ1-1, is NAGVMQNPRHLVRRRGQEARLRCSPMKGHSHVYWYRQLPEEGLKFMVYLQKENIIDESGMPKERFSAEFPKEGPSILRIQQVVRGDSAAYFCASSWDRGTEAFFGQGTRLTVV.

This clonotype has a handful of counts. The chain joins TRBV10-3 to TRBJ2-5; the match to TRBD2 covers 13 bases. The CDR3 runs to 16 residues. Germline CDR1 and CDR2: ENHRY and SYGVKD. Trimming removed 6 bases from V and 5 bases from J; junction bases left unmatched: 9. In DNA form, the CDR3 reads TGTGCCATCAGCGATTTGAGGACTAGCGGGAGCGAGACCCAGTACTTC. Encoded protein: CAISDLRTSGSETQYF.

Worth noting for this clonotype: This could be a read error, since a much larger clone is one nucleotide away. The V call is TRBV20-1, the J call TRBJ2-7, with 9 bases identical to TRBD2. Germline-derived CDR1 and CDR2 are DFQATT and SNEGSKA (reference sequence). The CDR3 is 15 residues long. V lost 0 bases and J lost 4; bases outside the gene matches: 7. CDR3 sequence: CSARDPLAGKYEQYF. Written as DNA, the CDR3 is TGCAGTGCTAGAGATCCCCTAGCGGGAAAGTACGAGCAGTACTTC.

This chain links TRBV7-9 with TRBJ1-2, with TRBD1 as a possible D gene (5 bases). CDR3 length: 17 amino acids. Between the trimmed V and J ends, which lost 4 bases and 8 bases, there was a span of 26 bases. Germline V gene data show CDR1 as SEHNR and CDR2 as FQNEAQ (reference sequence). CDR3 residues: CASSSGMMAAEKEGYTF. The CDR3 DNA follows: TGTGCCAGCAGCTCAGGGATGATGGCCGCCGAAAAAGAAGGCTACACCTTC.

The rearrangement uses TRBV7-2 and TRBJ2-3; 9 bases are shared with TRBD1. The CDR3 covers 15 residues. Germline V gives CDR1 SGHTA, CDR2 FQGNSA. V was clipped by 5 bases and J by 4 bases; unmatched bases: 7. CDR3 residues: CASSRRDRVADTQYF. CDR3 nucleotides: TGTGCCAGCAGCCGACGGGACAGGGTGGCAGATACGCAGTATTTT.

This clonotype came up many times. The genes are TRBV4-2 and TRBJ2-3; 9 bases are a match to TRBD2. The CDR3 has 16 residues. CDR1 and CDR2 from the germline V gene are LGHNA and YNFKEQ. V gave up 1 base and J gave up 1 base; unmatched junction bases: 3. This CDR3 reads CASSQGVAGGTDTQYF. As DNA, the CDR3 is TGTGCCAGCAGCCAAGGTGTAGCGGGAGGCACAGATACGCAGTATTTT.